The rows below give T cell receptor beta chains drawn from one sample of a study of pediatric ulcerative colitis. Only in-frame clones appear in the TCRdb table, and some are missing; sequencing was by immunoSEQ multiplex PCR. The sample lists tens of thousands of clones, 85% to 90% occurring once. Sequencing was done on a sample of blood. The receptor source for this set is a boy younger than 18 who was a control in a study of pediatric ulcerative colitis. Each CDR3 is given with its conserved first and last residue. Each record gives: V gene, D gene, clone size, J gene, CDR3 protein, CDR3 DNA. D genes are given only for firm matches. Clone size, where shown, is once, few, many, or a class for clones that have expanded.

>TRBV7-3|TRBD1|.|TRBJ1-1
CASSRWDRVVCSTEAFF
TGTGCCAGCAGCCGATGGGACAGGGTAGTTTGTAGCACTGAAGCTTTCTTT
>TRBV29-1|.|.|TRBJ2-3
CSAPGPTDTQYF
TGCAGCGCCCCCGGACCCACAGATACGCAGTATTTT
>TRBV6-5|.|.|TRBJ1-4
CASSWAGEDGKLFF
TGTGCCAGTAGTTGGGCAGGGGAGGATGGAAAACTGTTTTTT
>TRBV9|.|.|TRBJ2-7
CASSPAVWVDEQYF
TGTGCCAGCAGCCCTGCGGTTTGGGTCGACGAGCAGTACTTC
>TRBV2|.|.|TRBJ1-6
CASSVGHGDSPLHF
TGTGCCAGCAGTGTAGGCCATGGGGATTCACCCCTCCACTTT
>TRBV19|TRBD1|.|TRBJ2-5
CASSGTGVETQYF
TGTGCCAGTAGTGGGACAGGGGTAGAGACCCAGTACTTC
>TRBV18|.|.|TRBJ1-1
CASSPPSRSMNTEAFF
TGTGCCAGCTCACCACCGTCCAGAAGTATGAACACTGAAGCTTTCTTT
>TRBV4-1|.|.|TRBJ2-5
CASSQGVGTQYF
TGCGCCAGCAGCCAAGGCGTAGGGACCCAGTACTTC
>TRBV7-3|TRBD2|.|TRBJ2-7
CASARTSGDYEQYF
TGTGCCAGCGCTAGGACTAGCGGGGACTACGAGCAGTACTTC
>TRBV9|TRBD1|.|TRBJ2-1
CASRPTGSIGNEQFF
TGTGCCAGCAGGCCGACAGGGTCGATAGGGAATGAGCAGTTCTTC
>TRBV19|.|.|TRBJ2-1
CASSMAGGLSRNEQFF
TGTGCCAGTAGTATGGCGGGTGGTCTTTCTAGGAATGAGCAGTTCTTC
>TRBV5-1|.|.|TRBJ1-1
CASSLDFIAGTSNTEAFF
TGCGCCAGCAGCTTGGATTTTATTGCCGGCACGTCGAACACTGAAGCTTTCTTT
>TRBV18|TRBD1|.|TRBJ1-5
CASSPFDRDQPQHF
TGTGCCAGCTCACCATTCGACAGGGATCAGCCCCAGCATTTT
>TRBV19|.|few|TRBJ2-2
CASSFQAPTGELFF
TGTGCCAGTAGTTTTCAGGCTCCCACCGGGGAGCTGTTTTTT
>TRBV5-6|TRBD1|once|TRBJ2-7
CASSSGTETYEQYF
TGTGCCAGCAGCTCGGGGACAGAGACCTACGAGCAGTACTTC
>TRBV25-1|.|.|TRBJ1-4
CASSERGNEKLFF
TGTGCCAGCAGTGAACGCGGGAATGAAAAACTGTTTTTT
>TRBV7-2|.|.|TRBJ2-7
CASSLSSAGAGEQYF
TGTGCCAGCAGCTTGAGTTCGGCGGGGGCCGGCGAGCAGTACTTC
>TRBV5-6|TRBD1|.|TRBJ1-4
CASSSPGQGGEKLFF
TGTGCCAGCAGCTCGCCGGGACAGGGAGGTGAAAAACTGTTTTTT
>TRBV6-5|TRBD2|.|TRBJ2-1
CASSLLAGGNRREQFF
TGTGCCAGCAGTTTACTAGCGGGGGGGAATCGGAGGGAGCAGTTCTTC
>TRBV9|.|once|TRBJ2-5
CASSVTGQETQYF
TGTGCCAGCAGCGTAACTGGCCAAGAGACCCAGTACTTC
>TRBV19|TRBD1|.|TRBJ1-2
CASSTNQPTGVTF
TGTGCCAGTAGTACAAATCAGCCGACAGGGGTGACCTTC
>TRBV19|.|.|TRBJ2-2
CASMWGPNTGELFF
TGTGCCAGTATGTGGGGACCGAACACCGGGGAGCTGTTTTTT
>TRBV7-2|.|.|TRBJ2-7
CASSRGQSSSYEQYF
TGTGCCAGCAGCCGAGGACAGTCTAGCTCCTACGAGCAGTACTTC
>TRBV7-9|.|.|TRBJ1-6
CASSLGSPLHF
TGTGCCAGCAGCTTAGGTTCACCCCTCCACTTT
>TRBV6-5|.|.|TRBJ2-1
CASTSYSYNEQFF
TGTGCCAGCACCAGCTACTCCTACAATGAGCAGTTCTTC
>TRBV19|TRBD2|.|TRBJ2-4
CASSMQGLADTKNIQYF
TGTGCCAGTAGTATGCAAGGACTAGCGGATACCAAAAACATTCAGTACTTC
>TRBV2|.|few|TRBJ1-3
CASSEARWGWGNTIYF
TGTGCCAGCAGTGAAGCCCGGTGGGGTTGGGGAAACACCATATATTTT
>TRBV25-1|TRBD2|once|TRBJ2-1
CASSGIGTSEKYNEQFF
TGTGCCAGCAGTGGTATCGGGACTAGCGAGAAATACAATGAGCAGTTCTTC
>TRBV7-2|TRBD1|.|TRBJ2-7
CASSVSGGQGTYEQYF
TGTGCCAGCAGCGTATCCGGCGGACAGGGAACCTACGAGCAGTACTTC
>TRBV10-1|TRBD2|.|TRBJ2-1
CASSESGGLFNEQFF
TGCGCCAGCAGTGAGAGCGGGGGACTGTTCAATGAGCAGTTCTTC
>TRBV4-2|TRBD2|.|TRBJ2-2
CASSQDRLATGELFF
TGTGCCAGCAGCCAAGATAGACTAGCAACCGGGGAGCTGTTTTTT
>TRBV5-1|TRBD1|.|TRBJ1-1
CASSLVGTENTEAFF
TGCGCCAGCAGCTTGGTCGGGACAGAGAACACTGAAGCTTTCTTT
>TRBV25-1|TRBD1|.|TRBJ1-3
CASSDKPGQERSGNTIYF
TGTGCCAGCAGTGACAAACCGGGACAGGAGCGCTCTGGAAACACCATATATTTT
>TRBV7-9|TRBD1|.|TRBJ2-7
CASSPPDRDFYEQYF
TGTGCCAGCAGCCCCCCGGACAGGGATTTTTACGAGCAGTACTTC
>TRBV7-9|TRBD1|few|TRBJ1-1
CASSQQGF
TGTGCCAGCAGCCAACAGGGGTTT
>TRBV15|.|.|TRBJ2-7
CATSRDLTYEQYF
TGTGCCACCAGCAGGGACCTGACCTACGAGCAGTACTTC
>TRBV9|.|.|TRBJ1-2
CASSSEWGNGYTF
TGTGCCAGCAGCTCCGAATGGGGTAATGGCTACACCTTC
>TRBV7-9|.|.|TRBJ1-3
CASSMLQWPRGNTIYF
TGTGCCAGCAGCATGTTACAGTGGCCCAGAGGAAACACCATATATTTT
>TRBV6-5|.|.|TRBJ2-1
CASSYGREAFF
TGTGCCAGCAGTTACGGGCGGGAAGCGTTCTTC
>TRBV18|.|.|TRBJ2-7
CASSPSSPYEQYF
TGTGCCAGCTCACCATCTTCCCCCTACGAGCAGTACTTC
>TRBV27|.|.|TRBJ1-5
CASSPLNDFGNQPQHF
TGTGCCAGCAGCCCACTTAATGATTTTGGCAATCAGCCCCAGCATTTT
>TRBV18|.|.|TRBJ1-1
CASLRDTEAFF
TGTGCCAGCTTAAGGGACACTGAAGCTTTCTTT
>TRBV7-9|.|.|TRBJ1-2
CASSYDGGKNTF
TGTGCCAGCAGCTACGACGGGGGGAAGAACACCTTC
>TRBV30|TRBD1|.|TRBJ2-3
CAWSVGGGDTQYF
TGTGCCTGGAGTGTAGGGGGCGGAGATACGCAGTATTTT
>TRBV28|.|.|TRBJ2-7
CASHRTAPYEQYF
TGTGCCAGCCACCGGACGGCTCCCTACGAGCAGTACTTC
>TRBV5-1|.|.|TRBJ2-6
CASRRSPGSGANVLTF
TGCGCCAGCAGAAGGTCGCCGGGATCTGGGGCCAACGTCCTGACTTTC
>TRBV6-1|.|.|TRBJ1-2
CASVGGSGYTF
TGTGCCAGCGTAGGGGGGTCTGGCTACACCTTC
>TRBV28|.|.|TRBJ2-7
CASSFDREYEQYF
TGTGCCAGCAGTTTTGACAGAGAGTACGAGCAGTACTTC
>TRBV29-1|.|.|TRBJ1-2
CSVRGRSDGYTF
TGCAGCGTTAGGGGAAGGTCAGATGGCTACACCTTC
>TRBV5-4|.|.|TRBJ1-1
CASSSSGLEAFF
TGTGCCAGCAGTTCATCGGGGCTTGAGGCTTTCTTT
>TRBV1|.|.|TRBJ2-3
CTSSQDYVGLAGGSTDTQYF
TGCACCAGCAGCCAAGATTACGTAGGACTAGCGGGTGGGAGCACAGATACGCAGTATTTT
>TRBV4-1|TRBD1|few|TRBJ1-2
CASSQDNRGRGLSYGYTF
TGCGCCAGCAGCCAAGATAATAGGGGAAGGGGGCTATCATATGGCTACACCTTC
>TRBV5-6|.|.|TRBJ2-7
CASSLQQVRYEQYF
TGTGCCAGCAGCTTGCAACAGGTTCGTTACGAGCAGTACTTC
>TRBV18|TRBD1|.|TRBJ2-7
CASSHRTGGHYEQYF
TGTGCCAGCTCACACAGGACAGGCGGTCACTACGAGCAGTACTTC